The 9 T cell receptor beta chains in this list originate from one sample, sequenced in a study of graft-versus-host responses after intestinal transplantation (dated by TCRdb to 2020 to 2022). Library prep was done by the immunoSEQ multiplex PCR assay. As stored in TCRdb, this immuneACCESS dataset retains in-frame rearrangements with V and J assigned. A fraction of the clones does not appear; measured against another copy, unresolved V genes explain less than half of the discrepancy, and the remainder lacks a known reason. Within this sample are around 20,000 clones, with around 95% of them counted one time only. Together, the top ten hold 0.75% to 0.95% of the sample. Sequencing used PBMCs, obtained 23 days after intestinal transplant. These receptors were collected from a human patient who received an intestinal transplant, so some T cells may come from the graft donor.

CDR3 amino acids: CSAYYNEQFF. CDR3 nucleotides: TGCAGCGCCTACTACAATGAGCAGTTCTTC. The rearrangement uses TRBV29-1 and TRBJ2-1; D not resolved. The germline V gene encodes CDR1 SQVTM and CDR2 ANQGSEA. Trimming removed 7 bases at V and 3 bases at J, with 4 bases between. This CDR3 has 10 residues.

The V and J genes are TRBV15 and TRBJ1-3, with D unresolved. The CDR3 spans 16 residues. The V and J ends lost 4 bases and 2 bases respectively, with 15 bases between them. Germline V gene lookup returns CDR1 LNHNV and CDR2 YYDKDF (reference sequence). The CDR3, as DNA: TGTGCCACCAGCACCGGACTTTTTGGAGCTGGAAACACCATATATTTT. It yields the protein CATSTGLFGAGNTIYF.

CDR3 loop: CASSLPGFSNQPQHF. The CDR3 DNA follows: TGTGCCAGCAGCTTACCAGGGTTTAGCAATCAGCCCCAGCATTTT. This rearrangement joins TRBV7-2 to TRBJ1-5; maybe TRBD1 (5 bases). The CDR3 spans 15 residues. Trimming removed 2 bases from V and 0 bases from J, with 8 bases in between. The germline CDR1 and CDR2 sequences are SGHTA and FQGNSA.

CDR3 nucleotides: TGTGCCAGCAGCGTAGAGGGGACTAGTAACAATGAGCAGTTCTTC. Translating it yields CASSVEGTSNNEQFF. This chain links TRBV9 with TRBJ2-1; TRBD2 agrees at 8 bases. The germline V gene encodes CDR1 SGDLS and CDR2 YYNGEE. V shed 0 bases and J 5 bases; nucleotides not matched to a gene: 4. This CDR3 is built from 15 residues. Full variable domain (rest looked up from reference TRBV9 and TRBJ2-1): DSGVTQTPKHLITATGQRVTLRCSPRSGDLSVYWYQQSLDQGLQFLIQYYNGEERAKGNILERFSAQQFPDLHSELNLSSLELGDSALYFCASSVEGTSNNEQFFGPGTRLTVL.

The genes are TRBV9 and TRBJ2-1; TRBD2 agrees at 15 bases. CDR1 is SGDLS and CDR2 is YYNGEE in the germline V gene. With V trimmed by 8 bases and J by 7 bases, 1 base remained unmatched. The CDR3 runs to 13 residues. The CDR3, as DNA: TGTGCCAGTGGACTAGCGGGAGGGAATGAGCAGTTCTTC. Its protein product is CASGLAGGNEQFF.

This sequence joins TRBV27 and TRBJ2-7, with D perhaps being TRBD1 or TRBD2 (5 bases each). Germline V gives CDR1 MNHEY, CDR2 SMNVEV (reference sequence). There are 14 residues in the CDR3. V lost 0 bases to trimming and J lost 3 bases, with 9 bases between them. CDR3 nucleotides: TGTGCCAGCAGTTTATCGGGGACGGTCTACGAGCAGTACTTC. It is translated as CASSLSGTVYEQYF.

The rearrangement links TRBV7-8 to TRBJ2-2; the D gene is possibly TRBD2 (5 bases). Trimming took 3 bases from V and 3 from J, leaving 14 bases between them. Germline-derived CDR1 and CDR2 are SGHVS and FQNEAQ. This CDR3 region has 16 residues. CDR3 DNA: TGTGCCAGCAGCTTTTTCGGCGGGTCTTACACCGGGGAGCTGTTTTTT. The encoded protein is CASSFFGGSYTGELFF.

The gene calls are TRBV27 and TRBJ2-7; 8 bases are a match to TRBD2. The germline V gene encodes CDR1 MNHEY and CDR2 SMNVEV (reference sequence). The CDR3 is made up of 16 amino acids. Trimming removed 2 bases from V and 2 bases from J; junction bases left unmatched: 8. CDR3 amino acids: CASSLIGLAFTYEQYF. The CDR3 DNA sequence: TGTGCCAGCAGTTTAATCGGACTAGCTTTCACCTACGAGCAGTACTTC.

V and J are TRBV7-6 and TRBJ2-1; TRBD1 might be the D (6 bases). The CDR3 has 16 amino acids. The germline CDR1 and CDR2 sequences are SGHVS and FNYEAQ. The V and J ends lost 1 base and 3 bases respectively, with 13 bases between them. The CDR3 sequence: CASSLVQGIVYNEQFF. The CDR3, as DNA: TGTGCCAGCAGCTTAGTCCAGGGGATAGTCTACAATGAGCAGTTCTTC.